Sequencing of this T cell receptor beta chain was carried out in a study of beta chain features in type 1 diabetes. Study observations and caveats: PCR might preferentially amplify shorter templates, equally in patients and controls.

A CD45RO/CCR7/CD25/CD127/CD95/CD27 panel sorted naive, central memory, regulatory and stem cell-like memory CD4+ cells. This clone was counted a few times. The antigen is not known. The CDR3 is 18 amino acids. Germline CDR1 reads SGHKS; CDR2 reads YYEKEE (reference sequence). The trim removed 4 bases at V and 4 bases at J, leaving 15 bases unmatched. Of the isolated RNA, all was reverse transcribed, and so the sequenced material was expressed TCRB transcripts. Generated by immunoSEQ multiplex PCR, the TCRdb table keeps only in-frame clones and is missing some. The sample holds approximately 150,000 clones, over 8% seen once.

The sequencing sample was made of central memory CD4+ T cells from blood. This chain uses TRBV5-5 with TRBJ1-5, with TRBD1 identical over 9 bases. The source is a woman aged 40-49 years in good health. Here the CDR3 reads CASSRTFRDRVLNQPQHF. DNA of the CDR3: TGTGCCAGCAGCCGAACGTTCCGGGACAGGGTGCTTAATCAGCCCCAGCATTTT.